This T cell receptor (beta chain) was found in a study of neoadjuvant anti-PD-1 for oral cavity cancer. Study information: Nivolumab at 3 mg/kg was mostly given biweekly, three to four doses, pre-surgery. Non-progressing patients received a fourth nivolumab dose near day 43, then surgery on days 50-56.

Produced via immunoSEQ multiplex PCR; TCRdb's table is partial and in-frame only. The sample consists of over 6,500 clones, approximately 80% of them appearing once. CDR3 size: 15 residues. Unmatched junction bases numbered 5, after V lost 6 bases and J lost 1 base. Germline-derived CDR1 and CDR2 are MNHNY and SVGAGI (reference sequence). The patients had HPV-negative, locally advanced oral cavity squamous cell carcinoma. Sequences were derived from PBMCs, sampled before nivolumab (anti-PD-1) treatment. The TCR comes from a person aged 40 to 85 with oral cavity squamous cell carcinoma. This chain links TRBV6-6 with TRBJ1-5; 8 bases agree with TRBD1. The CDR3 DNA reads as TGTGCCAGCAGAACGGACAGGGAGAGCAATCAGCCCCAGCATTTT. Its translation is CASRTDRESNQPQHF.